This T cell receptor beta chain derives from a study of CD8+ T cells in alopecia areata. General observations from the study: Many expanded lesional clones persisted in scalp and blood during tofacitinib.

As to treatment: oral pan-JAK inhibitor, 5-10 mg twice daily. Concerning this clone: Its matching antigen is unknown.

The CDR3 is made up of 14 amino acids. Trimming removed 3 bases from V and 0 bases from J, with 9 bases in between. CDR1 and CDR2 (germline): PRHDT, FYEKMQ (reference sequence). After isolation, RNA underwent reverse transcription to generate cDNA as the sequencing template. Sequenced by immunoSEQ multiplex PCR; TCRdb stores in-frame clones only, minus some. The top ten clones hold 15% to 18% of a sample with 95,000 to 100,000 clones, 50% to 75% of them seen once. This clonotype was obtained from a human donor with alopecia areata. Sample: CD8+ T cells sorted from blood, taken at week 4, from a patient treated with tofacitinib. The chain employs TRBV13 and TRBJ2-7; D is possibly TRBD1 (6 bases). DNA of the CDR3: TGTGCCAGCAGCTTGACAGGAATCTCCTACGAGCAGTACTTC. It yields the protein CASSLTGISYEQYF.